The 30 T cell receptor beta chains below were found in one sample sequenced in a study of T cells in Graves' hyperthyroidism and ophthalmopathy. The CDR3 regions of TCR beta were amplified from RNA transcripts. An initial round of RT-PCR targeting the TCR CDR3 relied on the HTBI primer set. TCRdb re-called the multiplex PCR reads through MiXCR, storing one row per CDR3 protein. Counted here are approximately 270,000 distinct CDR3 sequences, just over 14% occurring once; the ten biggest clones make up roughly 13%. Sample: blood. The receptors here all came from a woman aged 40 to 50 with Graves' hyperthyroidism that later progressed to Graves' ophthalmopathy.

As to this clonotype: One junction end disagrees with the germline gene, perhaps due to a read error. This chain connects TRBV19 to TRBJ2-7; TRBD2 might be the D (6 bases). Germline CDR1 and CDR2: LNHDA and SQIVND (reference sequence). The CDR3 is 15 amino acids. CDR3 amino acids: CASSIGLARSYKQYF. The CDR3 nucleotides are TGTGCCAGTAGTATCGGGCTAGCGAGGTCCTACAAGCAGTACTTC.

A remark on this clonotype: This may be a read error: a much more frequent sequence differs by one nucleotide. The gene calls are TRBV11-2 and TRBJ2-5; 8 nucleotides align to TRBD1. Germline V gene sequence: CDR1 SGHAT, CDR2 FQNNGV. The CDR3 covers 15 residues. The DNA of the CDR3 is TGTGCCAGCAGCTTACGACAGGGGATTCGAGAGACCCAGCACTTC. This translates into CASSLRQGIRETQHF.

The J gene is TRBJ1-1, the V gene TRBV18; tentative D call: TRBD1 (5 bases). The length of the CDR3 is 16 residues. Germline V gives CDR1 KGHSH, CDR2 LQKENI. Trimming stripped 0 bases from V and 3 bases from J, with 14 bases between. In DNA form, the CDR3 reads TGTGCCAGCTCACCACCGTCAGGGAGGTCGGACACTGAAGCTTTCTTT. It encodes CASSPPSGRSDTEAFF.

In this sample, this clonotype turned up many times. The chain joins TRBV6-2 or TRBV6-3 to TRBJ2-1; no firm D call. Germline V gene lookup returns CDR1 MNHEY and CDR2 SVGEGT. The CDR3 totals 15 residues. Deletions cut 5 bases from V and 2 bases from J, with 13 bases between. CDR3 residues: CASSPLPRTYNEQFF. In DNA form, the CDR3 reads TGTGCCAGCAGTCCACTACCTAGGACCTACAATGAGCAGTTCTTC.

This clonotype was counted at least ten times. J is TRBJ2-3 and V is TRBV5-1, with TRBD2 matching 7 bases. Trimming took 0 bases from V and 4 from J; bases not matched to a gene: 8. The germline CDR1 and CDR2 sequences are SGHRS and YFSETQ. CDR3 length: 16 amino acids. The CDR3 DNA sequence: TGCGCCAGCAGCTTGGGAAGCGGGATTCGAGCAGATACGCAGTATTTT. It translates to CASSLGSGIRADTQYF.

This clonotype showed up many times. The chain is built from TRBV5-1 and TRBJ1-1; D is ambiguous. The CDR3 is made up of 12 amino acids. Germline V gives CDR1 SGHRS, CDR2 YFSETQ. The ends were cut back, 5 bases at V and 8 bases at J, with 13 bases in the middle. CDR3 residues: CASSASIGEAFF. The CDR3 DNA follows: TGCGCCAGCAGTGCTTCGATCGGAGAAGCTTTCTTT.

There are many counts of this clonotype. The rearrangement joins TRBV7-9 to TRBJ1-2, with TRBD1 identical over 8 bases. This CDR3 spans 15 amino acids. The V gene's germline CDR1 is SEHNR and CDR2 FQNEAQ (reference sequence). The J segment lost 4 bases and the V segment lost 0 bases, leaving 4 bases of the junction unmatched. The CDR3 is CASSLATGGSYGYTF. The CDR3 DNA reads as TGTGCCAGCAGCTTAGCAACAGGGGGTTCCTATGGCTACACCTTC.

Many counts were recorded for this clonotype. This chain links TRBV6-2 or TRBV6-3 with TRBJ2-1, with 10 bases matching TRBD2. The junction had 10 bases not matched to a gene; V was cut back by 4 bases and J by 7 bases. The germline V gene encodes CDR1 MNHEY and CDR2 SVGEGT. The CDR3 is 16 residues long. CDR3 region: CASSSPSGLALNEQFF. The CDR3 DNA is TGTGCCAGCAGTTCCCCCTCGGGACTAGCGTTAAATGAGCAGTTCTTC.

The V gene is TRBV7-9, the J gene TRBJ1-1; D unresolved. The germline CDR1 and CDR2 sequences are SEHNR and FQNEAQ (reference sequence). The CDR3 loop spans 14 amino acids. Between the trimmed V and J ends, which lost 7 bases and 1 base, there was a span of 13 bases. Here the CDR3 DNA reads TGTGCCAGCACCGGTGGTAGGAAGAACACTGAAGCTTTCTTT. Its protein product is CASTGGRKNTEAFF.

This clonotype was counted only a few times. CDR3 DNA: TGTGCCAGCAGCTCAATGGGGGCTGTTTCCTATGGCTACACCTTC. As protein: CASSSMGAVSYGYTF. The chain carries TRBV7-8 and TRBJ1-2; D perhaps matches TRBD1 (6 bases). Germline CDR1 and CDR2: SGHVS and FQNEAQ. The CDR3 loop spans 15 amino acids. The V gene lost 4 bases and the J gene lost 4 bases, with 16 bases spanning the gap.

At least ten counts were recorded for this clonotype. The rearrangement uses TRBV19 and TRBJ1-1; perhaps TRBD1 as D (6 bases). The V and J ends lost 5 bases and 1 base respectively, with 8 bases between them. Looked up from germline, CDR1 is LNHDA and CDR2 is SQIVND (reference sequence). The CDR3 has 13 residues. For the CDR3, the DNA is TGTGCCAGTAGTCAACAGGGGAACACTGAAGCTTTCTTT. This codes for CASSQQGNTEAFF.

This clonotype was detected only a few times. J is TRBJ2-1 and V is TRBV4-2, with TRBD2 identical over 7 bases. The V segment lost 2 bases and the J segment 5 bases; nucleotides outside the gene matches: 6. This CDR3 has 15 amino acids. Germline values: CDR1 LGHNA, CDR2 YNFKEQ. CDR3: CASSQWGGVNNEQFF. For the CDR3, the DNA is TGTGCCAGCAGCCAATGGGGGGGAGTCAACAATGAGCAGTTCTTC.

This clonotype was seen just once. This chain links TRBV11-2 with TRBJ1-5, with a tentative D call TRBD1 (5 bases). CDR1 and CDR2 (germline): SGHAT, FQNNGV. The CDR3 has 15 amino acids. V lost 5 bases to trimming and J lost 2 bases, with 13 bases between them. The CDR3 loop is CASSPHVQGNQPQHF. The CDR3 coding sequence is TGTGCCAGCAGCCCGCATGTACAGGGCAATCAGCCCCAGCATTTT.

This clonotype was counted ten times or more. The chain has TRBV20-1 and TRBJ1-4; no reliable D call. The V gene's germline CDR1 is DFQATT and CDR2 SNEGSKA (reference sequence). There are 13 residues in the CDR3. V lost 5 bases to trimming and J lost 0 bases, with 7 bases between them. The CDR3 sequence is CSALRATNEKLFF. The CDR3 coding sequence is TGCAGTGCTTTGAGGGCAACTAATGAAAAACTGTTTTTT.

In this sample, this clonotype turned up many times. The rearrangement joins TRBV27 to TRBJ2-7; possibly TRBD1 or TRBD2 for D (5 bases each). Trimming shortened V by 3 bases and J by 6 bases, and 12 bases separated the two germline ends. The V gene's germline CDR1 is MNHEY and CDR2 SMNVEV (reference sequence). This CDR3 is 13 amino acids long. The CDR3 bases are TGTGCCAGCAGTTTCGGGGCCACCCGCGAGCAGTACTTC. Amino acid sequence: CASSFGATREQYF.

This clonotype was seen only a few times. The V and J genes are TRBV9 and TRBJ2-1; D remains ambiguous. The V end was cut by 0 bases, the J end by 0 bases, with 7 bases between. Per germline, CDR1 SGDLS and CDR2 YYNGEE. This CDR3 has 15 amino acids. The CDR3 region is CASSVVGSSYNEQFF. The DNA of the CDR3 is TGTGCCAGCAGCGTAGTGGGTAGCTCCTACAATGAGCAGTTCTTC.

This clonotype occurred many times. The chain combines TRBV24-1 with TRBJ2-1; tentatively, D is TRBD2 (6 bases). CDR3 length equals 15 residues. V lost 4 bases, J lost 3 bases, and 12 bases lay in between. Germline CDR1 is KGHDR and CDR2 is SFDVKD. The CDR3, as DNA: TGTGCCACCAGTGACCCGCAGGACTACTACAATGAGCAGTTCTTC. Its protein is CATSDPQDYYNEQFF.

This sequence joins TRBV7-2 and TRBJ2-7, with 7 bases identical to TRBD2. CDR3 size: 15 residues. Germline V gives CDR1 SGHTA, CDR2 FQGNSA. V lost 4 bases and J lost 3; bases outside the gene matches: 9. For the CDR3, the DNA is TGTGCCAGCAGCTCGCCGGGACGGGGGGTCTACGAGCAGTACTTC. Protein: CASSSPGRGVYEQYF.

This clonotype was seen ten or more times. The gene calls are TRBV3-1 and TRBJ2-3, with 8 bases matching TRBD1. Looked up from germline, CDR1 is LGHDT and CDR2 is YNNKEL (reference sequence). The CDR3 totals 17 residues. After removal of 1 base from V and 5 bases from J, the junction contained 11 bases not matched to a gene. In nucleotides, the CDR3 is TGTGCCAGCAGCCAAGTGCCCTCCAGGGGGCATGGAGATACGCAGTATTTT. The encoded protein is CASSQVPSRGHGDTQYF.

This clonotype was observed many times. J is TRBJ1-1 and V is TRBV18; D is uncertain. CDR1 and CDR2 from the germline V gene are KGHSH and LQKENI. Trimming pared 3 bases from V and 0 bases from J, leaving 8 bases between. This CDR3 contains 14 residues. The CDR3 region is CASSPVSMNTEAFF. As DNA, the CDR3 is TGTGCCAGCTCACCCGTCTCCATGAACACTGAAGCTTTCTTT.

V and J are TRBV7-8 and TRBJ2-1; 7 nucleotides align to TRBD2. Germline V gene data show CDR1 as SGHVS and CDR2 as FQNEAQ. This CDR3 is 14 amino acids long. Trimming removed 2 bases from V and 7 bases from J; junction bases left unmatched: 5. The CDR3 DNA reads TGTGCCAGCAGCTTATATAGAGCGGGAAATGAGCAGTTCTTC. Encoded protein: CASSLYRAGNEQFF.

This clonotype was found a few times. V and J are TRBV5-1 and TRBJ2-7; D is possibly TRBD1 (6 bases). The V and J ends lost 1 base and 9 bases respectively, with 17 bases between them. CDR1 SGHRS and CDR2 YFSETQ come from the germline V gene. CDR3 length equals 14 residues. The CDR3 reads CASSLQQGAVGQYF. The CDR3, as DNA: TGCGCCAGCAGCTTGCAACAGGGAGCCGTCGGGCAGTACTTC.

This clonotype has only a few counts. The V gene is TRBV3-1, the J gene TRBJ2-2; possibly TRBD2 for D (5 bases). V lost 4 bases to trimming and J lost 5 bases, with 14 bases between them. Germline V CDR1 and CDR2: LGHDT, YNNKEL (reference sequence). The CDR3 loop spans 15 amino acids. In DNA form, the CDR3 reads TGTGCCAGCAGCCCCGGGATCCTTCAAACCGGGGAGCTGTTTTTT. Protein product: CASSPGILQTGELFF. Full variable domain (remainder filled in from reference TRBV3-1 and TRBJ2-2): DTAVSQTPKYLVTQMGNDKSIKCEQNLGHDTMYWYKQDSKKFLKIMFSYNNKELIINETVPNRFSPKSPDKAHLNLHINSLELGDSAVYFCASSPGILQTGELFFGEGSRLTVL.

The V call is TRBV19, the J call TRBJ2-7, with TRBD2 identical over 14 bases. The CDR3 sequence is 18 residues long. With V trimmed by 6 bases and J by 2 bases, 12 bases remained unmatched. Looked up from germline, CDR1 is LNHDA and CDR2 is SQIVND (reference sequence). CDR3 sequence: CASRGRGLAGGRAYEQYF. The CDR3 DNA follows: TGTGCCAGTAGGGGCCGAGGACTAGCGGGAGGACGAGCCTACGAGCAGTACTTC.

This clonotype came up a few times. This sequence joins TRBV27 and TRBJ2-6; tentative D call: TRBD2 (6 bases). The germline V gene has CDR1 MNHEY and CDR2 SMNVEV (reference sequence). The ends were cut back, 5 bases at V and 1 base at J, with 21 bases in the middle. The CDR3 consists of 19 residues. CDR3 bases: TGTGCCAGCAGTCCCCGGGGAGGTTCTACCTATTCTGGGGCCAACGTCCTGACTTTC. Translating it yields CASSPRGGSTYSGANVLTF.

The table lists this clonotype with many counts. The chain joins TRBV19 to TRBJ2-7; D tentatively fits TRBD1 or TRBD2 (5 bases each). The V gene lost 3 bases and the J gene lost 3 bases, with 12 bases spanning the gap. The CDR3 extends over 14 amino acids. Per germline, CDR1 LNHDA and CDR2 SQIVND (reference sequence). This CDR3 reads CASSILGDGYEQYF. CDR3 sequence (DNA): TGTGCCAGTAGTATTTTGGGGGACGGCTACGAGCAGTACTTC. Full variable domain (rest looked up from reference TRBV19 and TRBJ2-7): DGGITQSPKYLFRKEGQNVTLSCEQNLNHDAMYWYRQDPGQGLRLIYYSQIVNDFQKGDIAEGYSVSREKKESFPLTVTSAQKNPTAFYLCASSILGDGYEQYFGPGTRLTVT.

This clonotype came up many times. CDR3 coding DNA: TGTGCCAGCAGTCCCCATGGCAGGGAGGACACAGATACGCAGTATTTT. This encodes CASSPHGREDTDTQYF. The chain joins TRBV27 to TRBJ2-3, with D maybe TRBD2 (6 bases). CDR1 is MNHEY, CDR2 SMNVEV, per germline (reference sequence). CDR3 length: 16 amino acids. Trimming cost V 5 bases and J 2 bases, with 17 bases left between them.

The V and J genes are TRBV4-1 and TRBJ2-2; 7 bases are shared with TRBD2. The CDR3 has 14 amino acids. Germline CDR1 MGHRA, CDR2 YSYEKL. V was clipped by 1 base and J by 8 bases; unmatched bases: 4. CDR3 sequence reads: CASSQGSGNGELFF. The CDR3 bases are TGCGCCAGCAGCCAAGGGAGCGGGAATGGGGAGCTGTTTTTT.

Comment on this clonotype: It may be a read error: a sequence one base away is much more abundant. This chain uses TRBV5-1 with TRBJ2-7; TRBD1 agrees at 9 bases. The germline V gene encodes CDR1 SGHRS and CDR2 YFSETQ. This CDR3 contains 14 residues. The chain's CDR3 is CAGSSGTGNAEQYF. DNA for the CDR3: TGCGCCGGCAGCTCCGGGACAGGGAATGCCGAGCAGTACTTC.

In this sample, this clonotype turned up many times. The V and J genes are TRBV28 and TRBJ2-2; D is uncertain. V lost 5 bases and J lost 5, with 12 bases in between. CDR3 length: 14 residues. Germline assignment: CDR1 MDHEN and CDR2 SYDVKM. CDR3 DNA sequence: TGTGCCAGCAGTAACCGGGCACTTACCGGGGAGCTGTTTTTT. Its protein is CASSNRALTGELFF.